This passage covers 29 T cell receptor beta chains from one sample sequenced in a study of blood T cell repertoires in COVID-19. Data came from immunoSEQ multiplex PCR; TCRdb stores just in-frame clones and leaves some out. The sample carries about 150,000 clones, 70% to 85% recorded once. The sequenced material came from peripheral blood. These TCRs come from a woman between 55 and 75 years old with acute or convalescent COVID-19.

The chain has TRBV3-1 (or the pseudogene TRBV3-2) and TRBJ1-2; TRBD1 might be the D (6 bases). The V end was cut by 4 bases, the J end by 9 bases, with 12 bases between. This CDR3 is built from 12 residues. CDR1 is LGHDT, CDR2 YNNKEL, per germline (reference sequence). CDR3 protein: CASSLDDRSYTF. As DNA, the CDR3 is TGTGCCAGCAGCCTTGATGACAGGAGCTACACCTTC.

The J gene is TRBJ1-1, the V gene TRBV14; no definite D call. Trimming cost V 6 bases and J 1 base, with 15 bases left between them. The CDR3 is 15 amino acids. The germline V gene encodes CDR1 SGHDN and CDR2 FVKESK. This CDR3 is CASSRGPGGNTEAFF. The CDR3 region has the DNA TGTGCCAGCAGTCGAGGCCCGGGAGGGAACACTGAAGCTTTCTTT.

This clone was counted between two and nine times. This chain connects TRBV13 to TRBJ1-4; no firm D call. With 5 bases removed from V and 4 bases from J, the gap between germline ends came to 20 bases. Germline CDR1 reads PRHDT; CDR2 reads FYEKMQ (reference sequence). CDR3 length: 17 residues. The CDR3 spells CASSRLETHPNNEKLFF. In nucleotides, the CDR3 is TGTGCCAGCAGCCGCCTCGAGACACATCCGAATAATGAAAAACTGTTTTTT.

This CDR3 reads CASSLTGLSSPLHF. The CDR3 DNA reads TGTGCCAGCAGTCTCACAGGGTTAAGTTCACCCCTCCACTTT. The chain joins TRBV27 to TRBJ1-6, with TRBD1 as a possible D gene (6 bases). With 5 bases removed from V and 9 bases from J, the gap between germline ends came to 14 bases. Germline-derived CDR1 and CDR2 are MNHEY and SMNVEV (reference sequence). This CDR3 region has 14 residues.

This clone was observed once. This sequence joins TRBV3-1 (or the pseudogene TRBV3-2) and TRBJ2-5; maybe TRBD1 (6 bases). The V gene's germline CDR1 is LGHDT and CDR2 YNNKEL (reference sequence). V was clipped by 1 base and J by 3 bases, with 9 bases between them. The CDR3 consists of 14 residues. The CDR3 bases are TGTGCCAGCAGCCAAGGTAACAGGGAAGAGACCCAGTACTTC. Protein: CASSQGNREETQYF.

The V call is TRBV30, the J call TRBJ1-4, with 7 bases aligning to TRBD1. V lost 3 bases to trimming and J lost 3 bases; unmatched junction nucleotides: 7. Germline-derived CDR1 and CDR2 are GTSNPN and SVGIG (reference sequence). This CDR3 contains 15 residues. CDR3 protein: CAWRPTTGANEKLFF. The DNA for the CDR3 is TGTGCCTGGAGACCGACCACAGGGGCTAATGAAAAACTGTTTTTT. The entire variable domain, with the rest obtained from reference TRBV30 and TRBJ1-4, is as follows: SQTIHQWPATLVQPVGSPLSLECTVEGTSNPNLYWYRQAAGRGLQLLFYSVGIGQISSEVPQNLSASRPQDRQFILSSKKLLLSDSGFYLCAWRPTTGANEKLFFGSGTQLSVL.

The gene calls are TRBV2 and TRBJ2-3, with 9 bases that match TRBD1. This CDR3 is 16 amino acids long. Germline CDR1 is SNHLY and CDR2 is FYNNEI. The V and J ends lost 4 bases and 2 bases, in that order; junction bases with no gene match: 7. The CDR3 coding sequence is TGTGCCAGCAGTGTCGGGACAGGGACCACCACAGATACGCAGTATTTT. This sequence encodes CASSVGTGTTTDTQYF. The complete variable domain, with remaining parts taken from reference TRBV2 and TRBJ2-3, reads EPEVTQTPSHQVTQMGQEVILRCVPISNHLYFYWYRQILGQKVEFLVSFYNNEISEKSEIFDDQFSVERPDGSNFTLKIRSTKLEDSAMYFCASSVGTGTTTDTQYFGPGTRLTVL.

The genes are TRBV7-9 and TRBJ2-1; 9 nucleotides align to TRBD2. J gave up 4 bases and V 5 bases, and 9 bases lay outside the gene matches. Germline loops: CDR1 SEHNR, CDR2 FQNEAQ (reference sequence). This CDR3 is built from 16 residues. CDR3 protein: CASSLAGGGAYNEQFF. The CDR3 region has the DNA TGTGCCAGCAGCCTGGCGGGCGGGGGGGCTTACAATGAGCAGTTCTTC. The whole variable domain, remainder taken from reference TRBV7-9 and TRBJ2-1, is DTGVSQNPRHKITKRGQNVTFRCDPISEHNRLYWYRQTLGQGPEFLTYFQNEAQLEKSRLLSDRFSAERPKGSFSTLEIQRTEQGDSAMYLCASSLAGGGAYNEQFFGPGTRLTVL.

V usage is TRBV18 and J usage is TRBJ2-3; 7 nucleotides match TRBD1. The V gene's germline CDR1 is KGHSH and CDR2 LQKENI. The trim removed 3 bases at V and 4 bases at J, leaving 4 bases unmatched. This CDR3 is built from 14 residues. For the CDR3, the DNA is TGTGCCAGCTCACCGGGACAGTTCGCAGATACGCAGTATTTT. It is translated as CASSPGQFADTQYF.

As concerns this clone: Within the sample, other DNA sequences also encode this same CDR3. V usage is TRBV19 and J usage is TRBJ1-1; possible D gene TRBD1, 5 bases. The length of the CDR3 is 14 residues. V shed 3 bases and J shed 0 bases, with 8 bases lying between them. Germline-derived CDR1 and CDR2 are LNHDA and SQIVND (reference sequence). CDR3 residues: CASSIGHLNTEAFF. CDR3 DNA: TGTGCCAGTAGTATCGGACACCTGAACACTGAAGCTTTCTTT.

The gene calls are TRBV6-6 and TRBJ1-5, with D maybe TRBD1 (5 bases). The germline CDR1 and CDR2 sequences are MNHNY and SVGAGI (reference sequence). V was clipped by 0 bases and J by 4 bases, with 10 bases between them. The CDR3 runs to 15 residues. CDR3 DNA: TGTGCCAGCAGTTACTCGAAACAGGATAATCAGCCCCAGCATTTT. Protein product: CASSYSKQDNQPQHF.

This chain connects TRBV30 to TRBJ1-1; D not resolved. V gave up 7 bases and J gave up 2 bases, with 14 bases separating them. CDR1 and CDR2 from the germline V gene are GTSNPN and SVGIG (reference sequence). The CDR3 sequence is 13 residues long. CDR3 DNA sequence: TGTGCCTACCCGGGTCCACTTAACACTGAAGCTTTCTTT. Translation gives CAYPGPLNTEAFF.

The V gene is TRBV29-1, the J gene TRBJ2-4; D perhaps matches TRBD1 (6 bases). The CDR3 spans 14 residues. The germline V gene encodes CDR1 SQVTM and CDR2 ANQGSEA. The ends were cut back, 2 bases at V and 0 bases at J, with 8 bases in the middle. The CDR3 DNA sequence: TGCAGCGTTGAAAGGGACACAGCCAAAAACATTCAGTACTTC. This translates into CSVERDTAKNIQYF. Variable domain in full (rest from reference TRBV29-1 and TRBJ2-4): SAVISQKPSRDICQRGTSLTIQCQVDSQVTMMFWYRQQPGQSLTLIATANQGSEATYESGFVIDKFPISRPNLTFSTLTVSNMSPEDSSIYLCSVERDTAKNIQYFGAGTRLSVL.

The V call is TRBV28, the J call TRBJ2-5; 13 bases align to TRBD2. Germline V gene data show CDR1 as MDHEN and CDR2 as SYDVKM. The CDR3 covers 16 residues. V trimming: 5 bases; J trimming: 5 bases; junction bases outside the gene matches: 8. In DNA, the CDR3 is TGTGCCAGCAGTCCATGGACTAGCGGGGGTTGGGAGACCCAGTACTTC. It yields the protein CASSPWTSGGWETQYF.

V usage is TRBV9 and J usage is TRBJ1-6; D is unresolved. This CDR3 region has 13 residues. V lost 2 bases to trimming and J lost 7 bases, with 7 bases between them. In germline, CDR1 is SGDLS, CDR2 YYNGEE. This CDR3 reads CASSVTVNSPLHF. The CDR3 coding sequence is TGTGCCAGCAGCGTCACAGTGAATTCACCCCTCCACTTT.

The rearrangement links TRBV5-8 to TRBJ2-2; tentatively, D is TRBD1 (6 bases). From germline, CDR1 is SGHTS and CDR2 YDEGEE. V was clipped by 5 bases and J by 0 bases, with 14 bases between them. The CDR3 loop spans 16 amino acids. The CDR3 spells CASRLEGQTNTGELFF. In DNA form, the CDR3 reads TGTGCCAGCAGACTTGAGGGACAAACGAACACCGGGGAGCTGTTTTTT.

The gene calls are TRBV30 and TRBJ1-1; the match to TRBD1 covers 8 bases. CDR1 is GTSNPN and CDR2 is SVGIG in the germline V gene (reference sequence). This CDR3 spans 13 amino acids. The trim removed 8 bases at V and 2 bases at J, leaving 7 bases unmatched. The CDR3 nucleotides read TGTGCCGGGGGGACAGGTTTCAACACTGAAGCTTTCTTT. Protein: CAGGTGFNTEAFF.

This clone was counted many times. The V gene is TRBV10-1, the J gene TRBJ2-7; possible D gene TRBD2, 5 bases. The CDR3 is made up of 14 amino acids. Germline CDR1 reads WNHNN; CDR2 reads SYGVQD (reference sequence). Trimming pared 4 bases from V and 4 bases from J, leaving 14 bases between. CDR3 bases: TGCGCCAGCAGTGTCGCGGGCAGGCCGTACGAGCAGTACTTC. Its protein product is CASSVAGRPYEQYF.

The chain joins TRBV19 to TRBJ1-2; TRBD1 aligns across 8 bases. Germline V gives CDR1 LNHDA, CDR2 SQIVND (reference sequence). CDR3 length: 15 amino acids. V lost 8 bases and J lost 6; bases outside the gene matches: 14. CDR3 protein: CASGGDRRTPNGYTF. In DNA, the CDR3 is TGTGCCAGTGGGGGGGACAGGAGAACACCCAATGGCTACACCTTC. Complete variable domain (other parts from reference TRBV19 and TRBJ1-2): DGGITQSPKYLFRKEGQNVTLSCEQNLNHDAMYWYRQDPGQGLRLIYYSQIVNDFQKGDIAEGYSVSREKKESFPLTVTSAQKNPTAFYLCASGGDRRTPNGYTFGSGTRLTVV.

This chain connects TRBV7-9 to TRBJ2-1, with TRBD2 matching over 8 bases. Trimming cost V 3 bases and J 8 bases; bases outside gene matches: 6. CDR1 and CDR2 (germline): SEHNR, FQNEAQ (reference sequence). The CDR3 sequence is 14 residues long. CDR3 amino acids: CASSFRTSRYEQFF. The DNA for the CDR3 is TGTGCCAGCAGCTTTCGGACTAGCAGGTATGAGCAGTTCTTC.

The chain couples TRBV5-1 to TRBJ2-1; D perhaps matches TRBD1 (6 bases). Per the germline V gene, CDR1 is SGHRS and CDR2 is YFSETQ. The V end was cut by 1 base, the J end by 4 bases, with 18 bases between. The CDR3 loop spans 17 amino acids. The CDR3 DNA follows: TGCGCCAGCAGCTTGACCAGGGGCCACTTTCGATACAATGAGCAGTTCTTC. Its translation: CASSLTRGHFRYNEQFF. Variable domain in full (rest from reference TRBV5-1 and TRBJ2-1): KAGVTQTPRYLIKTRGQQVTLSCSPISGHRSVSWYQQTPGQGLQFLFEYFSETQRNKGNFPGRFSGRQFSNSRSEMNVSTLELGDSALYLCASSLTRGHFRYNEQFFGPGTRLTVL.

CDR3 amino acids: CASLRFGDRAYEQYF. In DNA form, the CDR3 reads TGTGCCAGCCTAAGATTCGGGGACAGAGCCTACGAGCAGTACTTC. V is TRBV6-5 and J is TRBJ2-7, with TRBD1 matching over 7 bases. The germline gives CDR1 MNHEY, CDR2 SVGAGI. This CDR3 has 15 amino acids. Losses at the gene ends were 8 bases for V and 2 bases for J; bases not matched to a gene: 12.

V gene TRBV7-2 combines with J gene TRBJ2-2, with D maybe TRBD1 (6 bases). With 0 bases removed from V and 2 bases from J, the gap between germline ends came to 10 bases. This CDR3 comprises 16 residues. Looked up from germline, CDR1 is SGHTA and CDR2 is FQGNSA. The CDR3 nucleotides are TGTGCCAGCAGCTTAGCACCAGGGGTAAACACCGGGGAGCTGTTTTTT. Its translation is CASSLAPGVNTGELFF.

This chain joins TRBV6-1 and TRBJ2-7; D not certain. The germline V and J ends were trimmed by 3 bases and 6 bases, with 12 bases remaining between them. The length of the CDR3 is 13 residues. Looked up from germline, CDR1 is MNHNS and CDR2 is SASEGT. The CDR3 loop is CASSDLWSREQYF. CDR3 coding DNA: TGTGCCAGCAGTGATTTGTGGAGTCGCGAGCAGTACTTC.

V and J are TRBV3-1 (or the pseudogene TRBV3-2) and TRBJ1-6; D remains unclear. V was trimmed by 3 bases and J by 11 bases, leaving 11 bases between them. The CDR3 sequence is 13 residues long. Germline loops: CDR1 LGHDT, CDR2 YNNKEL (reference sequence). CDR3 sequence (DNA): TGTGCCAGCAGCCAGGGCCCAAACCCACCCCTCCACTTT. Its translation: CASSQGPNPPLHF.

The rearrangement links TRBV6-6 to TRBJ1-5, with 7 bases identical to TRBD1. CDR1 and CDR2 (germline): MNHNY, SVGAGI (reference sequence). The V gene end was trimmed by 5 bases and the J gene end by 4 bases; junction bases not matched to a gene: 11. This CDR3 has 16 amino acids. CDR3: CASSHRAGGGNQPQHF. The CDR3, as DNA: TGTGCCAGCAGTCACCGGGCAGGGGGTGGAAATCAGCCCCAGCATTTT.

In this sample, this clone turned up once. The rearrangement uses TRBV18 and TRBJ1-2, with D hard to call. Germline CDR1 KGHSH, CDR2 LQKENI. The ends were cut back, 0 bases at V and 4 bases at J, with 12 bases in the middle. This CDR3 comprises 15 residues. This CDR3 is CASSPPNSEGYGYTF. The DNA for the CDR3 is TGTGCCAGCTCACCACCCAACAGTGAGGGCTATGGCTACACCTTC. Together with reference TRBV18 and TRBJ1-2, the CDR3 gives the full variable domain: NAGVMQNPRHLVRRRGQEARLRCSPMKGHSHVYWYRQLPEEGLKFMVYLQKENIIDESGMPKERFSAEFPKEGPSILRIQQVVRGDSAAYFCASSPPNSEGYGYTFGSGTRLTVV.

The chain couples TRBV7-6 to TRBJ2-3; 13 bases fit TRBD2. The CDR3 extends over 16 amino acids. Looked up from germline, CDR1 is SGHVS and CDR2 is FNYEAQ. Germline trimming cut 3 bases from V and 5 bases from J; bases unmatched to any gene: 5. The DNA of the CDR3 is TGTGCCAGCAGCTTTACTAGCGGGGGGGCCAGAGATACGCAGTATTTT. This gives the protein CASSFTSGGARDTQYF.

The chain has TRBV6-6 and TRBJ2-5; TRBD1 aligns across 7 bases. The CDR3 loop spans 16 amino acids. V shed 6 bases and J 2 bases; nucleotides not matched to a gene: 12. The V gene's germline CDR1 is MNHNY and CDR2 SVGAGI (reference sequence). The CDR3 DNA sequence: TGTGCCAGCAGCCGCCGACAGGGTGGGGTACAAGAGACCCAGTACTTC. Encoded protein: CASSRRQGGVQETQYF.